This T cell receptor (beta chain) came from a study of cytomegalovirus exposure and HLA in healthy donors. Findings and limits, study-wide: The classifier, whose performance was assessed in both the original and validation cohorts, reportedly diagnosed cytomegalovirus status with high specificity and sensitivity. A later analysis, which compared TCR beta chains of equal frequency, found the HLA-associated ones more clonally expanded.

As to this clone: Its antigen is not identified.

Germline V gives CDR1 SGHNT, CDR2 YYREEE (reference sequence). The CDR3 has 15 amino acids. Trimming at V came to 0 bases and at J to 2 bases, leaving 4 bases not matched to a gene. 13 Jbeta primers and 60 Vbeta primers were used for the PCR. Sequencing used immunoSEQ multiplex PCR; TCRdb keeps in-frame clones, though not all of them. In the table there are roughly 100,000 clones, less than 85% of which are singletons. The TCR sequence derives from a man aged 35-49 years in good health and CMV-seropositive. The specimen was PBMCs. The chain combines TRBV5-4 with TRBJ2-7; TRBD1 matches 8 bases. DNA of the CDR3: TGTGCCAGCAGCTTGGGTTCACAGGGGGCCTACGAGCAGTACTTC. Translation: CASSLGSQGAYEQYF. Combining the CDR3 with reference TRBV5-4 and TRBJ2-7 gives the whole variable domain ETGVTQSPTHLIKTRGQQVTLRCSSQSGHNTVSWYQQALGQGPQFIFQYYREEENGRGNFPPRFSGLQFPNYSSELNVNALELDDSALYLCASSLGSQGAYEQYFGPGTRLTVT.